This T cell receptor beta chain was profiled in a study of blood T cells in healthy people across ages. V was pared by 7 bases and J by 0 bases, with 13 bases between. The V gene's germline CDR1 is SQVTM and CDR2 ANQGSEA. The CDR3 consists of 14 residues. Then a second PCR, running about 6 to 11 cycles, was carried out with a sample-barcoded 5' primer and a J-beta primer mix. TCRdb re-called the 5' RACE reads through MiXCR, storing one row per CDR3 protein. The table has roughly 700,000 distinct CDR3 sequences, roughly 25% seen once; the top ten hold 9.4%. Only a few counts were recorded for this clonotype. The same sample was also studied in work on T cells of mothers and their children. That study reports: All donors were healthy and Caucasian; they were three mothers and their six children.

The TCR comes from a boy between 10 and 17 years old in good health. The source material was blood. The V gene is TRBV29-1, the J gene TRBJ2-4, with a weak D call TRBD2 (5 bases). The CDR3 region is CSAVDGLAKNIQYF. In nucleotides, the CDR3 is TGCAGCGCCGTGGACGGACTAGCCAAAAACATTCAGTACTTC.